The 7 T cell receptor beta chains in this list originate from one sample, sequenced in a study of blood T cell repertoires in COVID-19. Produced via immunoSEQ multiplex PCR; TCRdb's table is partial and in-frame only. The table includes about 150,000 clones, 83% detected once. The material sequenced was peripheral blood. The receptors here all came from a woman of 80 years or more with acute or convalescent COVID-19.

The chain recombines TRBV19 with TRBJ2-1; 11 nucleotides line up with TRBD2. The V and J ends lost 5 bases and 0 bases, in that order; junction bases with no gene match: 12. The CDR3 has 19 residues. Germline CDR1 and CDR2: LNHDA and SQIVND (reference sequence). The CDR3: CASSRAGLAATSSYNEQFF. The CDR3 DNA reads as TGTGCCAGTAGTCGAGCGGGACTAGCGGCAACGAGCTCCTACAATGAGCAGTTCTTC.

This chain joins TRBV5-6 and TRBJ2-3, with 7 bases identical to TRBD2. The CDR3 is 13 amino acids. Germline loops: CDR1 SGHDT, CDR2 YYEEEE. V lost 7 bases to trimming and J lost 2 bases; unmatched junction nucleotides: 4. The CDR3 here is CASRGRDTDTQYF. In DNA, the CDR3 is TGTGCCAGCCGGGGGAGGGACACAGATACGCAGTATTTT.

The chain joins TRBV2 to TRBJ1-4, with D maybe TRBD1 (5 bases). CDR3 size: 13 residues. Trimming pared 5 bases from V and 8 bases from J, leaving 12 bases between. From germline, CDR1 is SNHLY and CDR2 FYNNEI. The CDR3 is CASSPQGWEKLFF. The CDR3 nucleotides read TGTGCCAGCAGTCCGCAGGGATGGGAAAAACTGTTTTTT.

This rearrangement joins TRBV4-1 to TRBJ1-1; D remains ambiguous. This CDR3 contains 15 residues. V dropped 7 bases and J dropped 4 bases, with 19 bases sitting between them. Per the germline V gene, CDR1 is MGHRA and CDR2 is YSYEKL. Here the CDR3 reads CASTYYTSPPTEAFF. CDR3 in DNA: TGCGCCAGCACCTACTACACCTCACCTCCCACTGAAGCTTTCTTT.

The rearrangement links TRBV14 to TRBJ2-5; 7 bases are shared with TRBD1. The germline gives CDR1 SGHDN, CDR2 FVKESK. The CDR3 length is 15 residues. V dropped 1 base and J dropped 2; count of bases not matched to a gene: 4. CDR3 DNA sequence: TGTGCCAGCAGCCAAGCGGGACAGCCACAAGAGACCCAGTACTTC. Encoded protein: CASSQAGQPQETQYF.

This clone was recorded a few times. The V gene is TRBV28, the J gene TRBJ2-1, with TRBD1 as a possible D gene (6 bases). From germline, CDR1 is MDHEN and CDR2 SYDVKM. The germline V and J ends were trimmed by 3 bases and 3 bases, with 6 bases remaining between them. The CDR3 is 13 amino acids. The DNA of the CDR3 is TGTGCCAGCAGTTTGGACAGCTACAATGAGCAGTTCTTC. It is translated as CASSLDSYNEQFF.

The V and J genes are TRBV7-2 and TRBJ1-2, with 9 bases fitting TRBD1. Losses at the gene ends were 3 bases for V and 8 bases for J; bases not matched to a gene: 7. Germline-derived CDR1 and CDR2 are SGHTA and FQGNSA. The CDR3 length is 14 residues. CDR3 region: CASSFVGTGQGYTF. The CDR3 DNA follows: TGTGCCAGCAGCTTCGTAGGGACAGGGCAAGGCTACACCTTC.